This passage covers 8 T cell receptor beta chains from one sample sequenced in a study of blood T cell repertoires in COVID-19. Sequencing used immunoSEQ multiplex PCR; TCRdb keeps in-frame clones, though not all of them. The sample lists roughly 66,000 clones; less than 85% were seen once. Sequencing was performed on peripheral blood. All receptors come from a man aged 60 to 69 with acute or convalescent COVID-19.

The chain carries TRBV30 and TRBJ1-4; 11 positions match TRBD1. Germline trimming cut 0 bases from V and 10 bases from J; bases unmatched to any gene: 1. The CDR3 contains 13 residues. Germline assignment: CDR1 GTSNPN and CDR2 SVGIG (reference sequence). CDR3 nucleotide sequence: TGTGCCTGGAGTGTTGGGACAGGGGGAAAACTGTTTTTT. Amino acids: CAWSVGTGGKLFF.

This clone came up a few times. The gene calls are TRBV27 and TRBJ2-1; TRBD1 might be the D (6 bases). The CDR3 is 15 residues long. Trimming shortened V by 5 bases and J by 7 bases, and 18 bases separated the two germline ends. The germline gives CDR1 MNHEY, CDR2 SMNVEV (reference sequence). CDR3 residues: CASSPQVQGLNEQFF. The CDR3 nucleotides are TGTGCCAGCAGTCCACAGGTCCAGGGGCTTAATGAGCAGTTCTTC.

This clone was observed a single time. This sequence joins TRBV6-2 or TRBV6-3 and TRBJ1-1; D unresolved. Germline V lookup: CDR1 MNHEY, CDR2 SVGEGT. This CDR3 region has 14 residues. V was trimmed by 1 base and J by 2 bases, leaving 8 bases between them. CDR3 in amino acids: CASSYWPTNTEAFF. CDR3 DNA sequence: TGTGCCAGCAGTTACTGGCCCACCAACACTGAAGCTTTCTTT.

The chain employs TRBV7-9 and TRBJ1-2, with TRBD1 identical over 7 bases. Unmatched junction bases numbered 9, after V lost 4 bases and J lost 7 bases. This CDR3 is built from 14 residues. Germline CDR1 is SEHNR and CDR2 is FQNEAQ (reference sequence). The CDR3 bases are TGTGCCAGCAGCTCAATACAGGGGCGGGCTGGCTACACCTTC. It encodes CASSSIQGRAGYTF.

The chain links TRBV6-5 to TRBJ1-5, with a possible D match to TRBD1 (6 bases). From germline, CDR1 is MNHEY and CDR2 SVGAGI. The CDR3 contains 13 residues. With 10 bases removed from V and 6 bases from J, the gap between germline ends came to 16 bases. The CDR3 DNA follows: TGTGCCACCGTCGACAGGTCCTCTCAGCCCCAGCATTTT. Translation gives CATVDRSSQPQHF.

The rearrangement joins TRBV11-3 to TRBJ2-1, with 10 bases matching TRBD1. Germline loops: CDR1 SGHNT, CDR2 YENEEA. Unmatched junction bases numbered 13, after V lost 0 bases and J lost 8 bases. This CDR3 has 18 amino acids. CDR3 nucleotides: TGTGCCAGCAGCTTAGAGAACCCCCGGGACAGGGGTAACGATGAGCAGTTCTTC. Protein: CASSLENPRDRGNDEQFF.

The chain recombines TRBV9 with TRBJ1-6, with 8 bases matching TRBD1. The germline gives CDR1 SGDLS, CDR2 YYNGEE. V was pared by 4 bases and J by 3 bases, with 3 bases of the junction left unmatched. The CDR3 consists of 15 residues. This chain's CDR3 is CASSPGTGYNSPLHF. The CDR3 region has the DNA TGTGCCAGCAGCCCGGGGACAGGCTATAATTCACCCCTCCACTTT.

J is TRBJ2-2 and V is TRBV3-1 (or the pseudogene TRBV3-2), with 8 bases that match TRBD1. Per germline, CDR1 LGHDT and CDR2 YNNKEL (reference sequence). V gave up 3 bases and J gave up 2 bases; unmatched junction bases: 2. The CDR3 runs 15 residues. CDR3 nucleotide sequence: TGTGCCAGCAGCCATACAGGGGGAAACACCGGGGAGCTGTTTTTT. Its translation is CASSHTGGNTGELFF.